This T cell receptor (beta chain) was obtained from a study of post-analysis software for immune sequencing data. The TCR beta cDNA libraries contained unique molecular identifiers. TCRdb analysed the PCR reads with MiXCR anew, one entry per CDR3 protein. The table has fewer than 850,000 distinct CDR3 sequences, roughly 27% seen once; the top ten hold roughly 0.53%. About this clonotype itself: Its antigen is as yet unknown.

Study-wide points: Significantly lower normalized Chao1 diversity was seen in multiple sclerosis patients than in controls. Samples sharing a preparation batch grouped tightly together when assessed by F measure. A handful of TRBV segments, including TRBV5-6, TRBV5-1 and TRBV20-1, were more frequent in patients than controls.

The CDR3 has 13 residues. V lost 2 bases and J lost 10; bases outside the gene matches: 5. Germline-derived CDR1 and CDR2 are SNHLY and FYNNEI. Sequencing was done on a sample of blood. V is TRBV2 and J is TRBJ2-1; TRBD1 matches 7 bases. The clonotype originates from a girl between 5 and 17 years old with multiple sclerosis. CDR3 nucleotide sequence: TGTGCCAGCAGTGAATGGACAGGAAACGAGCAGTTCTTC. Translation gives CASSEWTGNEQFF.